A single sample gave rise to the 32 T cell receptor beta chains below, sequenced in a study of CD8+ T cells in alopecia areata. The authors extracted RNA and reverse transcribed it into cDNA as the sequencing template. Using immunoSEQ multiplex PCR, the repertoire was profiled, and TCRdb retains in-frame clones only, with some absent. Found here are around 140,000 clones, approximately 51% of them singletons; the top ten hold around 1%. The material was CD4+ T cells sorted from blood, obtained at week 0. These TCRs come from a human donor with alopecia areata.

This clone has just a few counts. Other nucleotide sequences in the sample specify the same CDR3. This sequence joins TRBV30 and TRBJ2-6; D possibly corresponds to TRBD2 (6 bases). Trimming stripped 2 bases from V and 1 base from J, with 12 bases between. Germline V gene lookup returns CDR1 GTSNPN and CDR2 SVGIG (reference sequence). The CDR3 is made up of 16 amino acids. CDR3 residues: CAWSPPGVSGANVLTF. CDR3 nucleotides: TGTGCCTGGAGTCCCCCGGGGGTTTCTGGGGCCAACGTCCTGACTTTC.

A remark on this clone: The sample has other DNA sequences that encode this CDR3 too. The rearrangement joins TRBV20-1 to TRBJ2-5; D gene unclear. In germline, CDR1 is DFQATT, CDR2 SNEGSKA (reference sequence). V lost 3 bases, J lost 5 bases, and 4 bases lay in between. CDR3 length: 10 residues. The DNA for the CDR3 is TGCAGTGCTAGCCAGGAGACCCAGTACTTC. It encodes CSASQETQYF.

CDR3 sequence reads: CATSRGLSTDTQYF. As DNA, the CDR3 is TGTGCCACCAGCAGAGGACTGAGCACAGATACGCAGTATTTT. This chain links TRBV15 with TRBJ2-3; D not resolved. Germline V CDR1 and CDR2: LNHNV, YYDKDF (reference sequence). CDR3 length: 14 residues. Trimming took off 1 base at V and 0 bases at J, with 5 bases between the two ends.

In regard to this clone: The same CDR3 arises from other DNA sequences in this sample as well. The rearrangement joins TRBV30 to TRBJ2-7; D is possibly TRBD1 (5 bases). The V and J ends lost 2 bases and 2 bases respectively, with 7 bases between them. This CDR3 spans 12 amino acids. The germline CDR1 and CDR2 sequences are GTSNPN and SVGIG (reference sequence). CDR3 nucleotide sequence: TGTGCCTGGAGTAAGGGGCCCTACGAGCAGTACTTC. Translated: CAWSKGPYEQYF.

The genes are TRBV9 and TRBJ1-2; D is possibly TRBD1 (6 bases). Trimming removed 1 base from V and 8 bases from J, with 15 bases in between. Looked up from germline, CDR1 is SGDLS and CDR2 is YYNGEE. This CDR3 comprises 14 residues. CDR3 in amino acids: CASSVTPGQEGYTF. CDR3 nucleotides: TGTGCCAGCAGCGTAACACCGGGACAAGAAGGCTACACCTTC.

The rearrangement links TRBV5-1 to TRBJ2-1, with D possibly being TRBD1 (5 bases). CDR1 and CDR2 from the germline V gene are SGHRS and YFSETQ. The CDR3 is made up of 17 amino acids. V lost 3 bases to trimming and J lost 2 bases, with 18 bases between them. The CDR3 sequence: CASSSSAAGQAYNEQFF. The CDR3, as DNA: TGCGCCAGCAGCTCTTCTGCTGCCGGACAAGCCTACAATGAGCAGTTCTTC.

This chain joins TRBV7-6 and TRBJ2-2; D might be TRBD2 (5 bases). CDR1 SGHVS and CDR2 FNYEAQ come from the germline V gene. This CDR3 region has 14 residues. Deletions cut 5 bases from V and 3 bases from J, with 10 bases between. The DNA of the CDR3 is TGTGCCAGCAGCGTGGACTCAGACACCGGGGAGCTGTTTTTT. Protein sequence: CASSVDSDTGELFF.

A few counts support this clone. The chain uses TRBV11-2 and TRBJ2-1; D is unclear. V was trimmed by 5 bases and J by 9 bases, leaving 14 bases between them. The CDR3 runs 13 residues. CDR1 SGHAT and CDR2 FQNNGV come from the germline V gene. The CDR3, as DNA: TGTGCCAGCAGCACCTTGACTGCGAGTGAGCAGTTCTTC. This translates into CASSTLTASEQFF.

This sequence joins TRBV27 and TRBJ2-1, with 10 positions matching TRBD2. Germline CDR1 and CDR2: MNHEY and SMNVEV (reference sequence). V lost 5 bases to trimming and J lost 12 bases; unmatched junction nucleotides: 16. The CDR3 is 16 residues long. Here the CDR3 DNA reads TGTGCCAGCAGTCCCCCCGGGACTAGCGCAACTTCGGGGCAGTTCTTC. Its protein is CASSPPGTSATSGQFF.

Here the CDR3 reads CSAGTGPSGANVLTF. CDR3 DNA: TGCAGCGCCGGGACAGGTCCCTCTGGGGCCAACGTCCTGACTTTC. The genes are TRBV29-1 and TRBJ2-6; 8 nucleotides agree with TRBD1. The CDR3 totals 15 residues. The ends lost 7 bases at V and 0 bases at J; junction bases unmatched: 5. Germline lookup yields CDR1 SQVTM and CDR2 ANQGSEA. The whole variable domain, filled in from reference TRBV29-1 and TRBJ2-6, reads SAVISQKPSRDICQRGTSLTIQCQVDSQVTMMFWYRQQPGQSLTLIATANQGSEATYESGFVIDKFPISRPNLTFSTLTVSNMSPEDSSIYLCSAGTGPSGANVLTFGAGSRLTVL.

The chain couples TRBV6-5 to TRBJ1-2, with 9 nucleotides matching TRBD1. V lost 5 bases and J lost 4; bases outside the gene matches: 5. The CDR3 spans 14 residues. Germline V gene sequence: CDR1 MNHEY, CDR2 SVGAGI. CDR3 region: CASSRGQGTYGYTF. As DNA, the CDR3 is TGTGCCAGCAGTCGTGGACAGGGGACCTATGGCTACACCTTC.

This clone appeared a few times. The rearrangement uses TRBV30 and TRBJ2-4; no definite D call. The germline CDR1 and CDR2 sequences are GTSNPN and SVGIG (reference sequence). The V end was cut by 0 bases, the J end by 9 bases, with 15 bases between. The CDR3 contains 14 residues. The CDR3 sequence: CAWSVPTRRGIQYF. CDR3 nucleotides: TGTGCCTGGAGTGTACCCACGAGACGAGGCATTCAGTACTTC.

V and J are TRBV10-3 and TRBJ2-7, with D unresolved. Trimming pared 1 base from V and 3 bases from J, leaving 4 bases between. CDR1 ENHRY and CDR2 SYGVKD come from the germline V gene. The CDR3 totals 12 residues. For the CDR3, the DNA is TGTGCCATCAGTGAGTTTGACTACGAGCAGTACTTC. It yields the protein CAISEFDYEQYF.

The chain joins TRBV18 to TRBJ2-1; D possibly corresponds to TRBD2 (5 bases). The CDR3 runs 15 residues. Germline values: CDR1 KGHSH, CDR2 LQKENI. Trimming left V 4 bases short and J 2 bases short, with 12 bases between. The CDR3 here is CASSLRTGTYNEQFF. In DNA form, the CDR3 reads TGTGCCAGCTCACTACGGACGGGGACCTACAATGAGCAGTTCTTC.

The V call is TRBV7-2, the J call TRBJ2-1, with 10 bases lining up with TRBD2. The CDR3 consists of 17 residues. V lost 5 bases, J lost 6 bases, and 13 bases stayed unmatched. In germline, CDR1 is SGHTA, CDR2 FQGNSA. CDR3 protein: CASSQEASGRGGNEQFF. In DNA form, the CDR3 reads TGTGCCAGCAGCCAAGAGGCTAGCGGGAGAGGTGGCAATGAGCAGTTCTTC.

V and J are TRBV2 and TRBJ1-2; possibly TRBD1 for D (5 bases). Between the trimmed V and J ends, which lost 2 bases and 0 bases, there was a span of 10 bases. The CDR3 has 15 residues. Germline values: CDR1 SNHLY, CDR2 FYNNEI. This chain's CDR3 is CASSEYAGPNYGYTF. CDR3 DNA: TGTGCCAGCAGTGAATATGCAGGGCCTAACTATGGCTACACCTTC. Full variable domain (rest looked up from reference TRBV2 and TRBJ1-2): EPEVTQTPSHQVTQMGQEVILRCVPISNHLYFYWYRQILGQKVEFLVSFYNNEISEKSEIFDDQFSVERPDGSNFTLKIRSTKLEDSAMYFCASSEYAGPNYGYTFGSGTRLTVV.

The chain is built from TRBV5-1 and TRBJ2-2; a possible D gene is TRBD2 (6 bases). The V gene lost 4 bases and the J gene lost 8 bases, with 12 bases spanning the gap. Germline CDR1 and CDR2: SGHRS and YFSETQ. The CDR3 is made up of 13 amino acids. The chain's CDR3 is CASSIAAGGELFF. The CDR3 nucleotides are TGCGCCAGCAGCATCGCCGCGGGAGGGGAGCTGTTTTTT.

The table lists this clone with a few counts. The CDR3 sequence: CASSEGAAFF. In DNA form, the CDR3 reads TGTGCCAGCAGTGAGGGGGCGGCTTTCTTT. The rearrangement uses TRBV2 and TRBJ1-1; TRBD1 might be the D (6 bases). Germline CDR1 SNHLY, CDR2 FYNNEI. Trimming stripped 3 bases from V and 11 bases from J, with 7 bases between. CDR3 length: 10 amino acids.

V usage is TRBV5-1 and J usage is TRBJ1-1; a possible D gene is TRBD1 (5 bases). Germline V gene lookup returns CDR1 SGHRS and CDR2 YFSETQ. V was pared by 4 bases and J by 3 bases, with 19 bases between. The CDR3 sequence is 16 residues long. The CDR3, as DNA: TGCGCCAGCAGCCGCCTTGAGGGGCATAGGGACACTGAAGCTTTCTTT. This encodes CASSRLEGHRDTEAFF.

The V call is TRBV23-1, the J call TRBJ2-7, with 7 bases fitting TRBD1. TRBV23-1 is filed as an ORF, its function uncertain. CDR3 length: 18 residues. V was pared by 3 bases and J by 3 bases, with 17 bases of the junction left unmatched. DNA of the CDR3: TGCGCCAGCAGTCACGACAGGGTGAAGAAGAGGAAGAACTACGAGCAGTACTTC. This translates into CASSHDRVKKRKNYEQYF.

The rearrangement uses TRBV5-4 and TRBJ2-7; maybe TRBD2 (7 bases). This CDR3 is 17 amino acids long. V was pared by 3 bases and J by 3 bases, with 22 bases between. Germline V CDR1 and CDR2: SGHNT, YYREEE (reference sequence). The CDR3 sequence is CASSWGGLADTLYEQYF. CDR3 in DNA: TGTGCCAGCAGCTGGGGGGGGCTAGCGGATACCCTCTACGAGCAGTACTTC.

This chain connects TRBV29-1 to TRBJ1-3; D is ambiguous. The CDR3 contains 11 residues. Germline values: CDR1 SQVTM, CDR2 ANQGSEA. V lost 4 bases to trimming and J lost 3 bases, with 4 bases between them. CDR3 DNA sequence: TGCAGCGTTGGAGTTGGAAACACCATATATTTT. The encoded protein is CSVGVGNTIYF.

The chain is built from TRBV7-9 and TRBJ2-6, with D unresolved. Germline V CDR1 and CDR2: SEHNR, FQNEAQ (reference sequence). This CDR3 region has 15 residues. V was pared by 1 base and J by 3 bases, with 7 bases between. CDR3 residues: CASSLGGYGANVLTF. CDR3 DNA: TGTGCCAGCAGCTTAGGGGGATATGGGGCCAACGTCCTGACTTTC.

The gene calls are TRBV7-3 and TRBJ2-3; D possibly corresponds to TRBD2 (5 bases). The V end was cut by 1 base, the J end by 5 bases, with 7 bases between. CDR3 size: 13 residues. The V gene's germline CDR1 is SGHTA and CDR2 FQGTGA. The CDR3, as DNA: TGTGCCAGCAGCTTAAACCGGGAAGATACGCAGTATTTT. It translates to CASSLNREDTQYF. The complete variable domain, with remaining parts taken from reference TRBV7-3 and TRBJ2-3, reads GAGVSQTPSNKVTEKGKYVELRCDPISGHTALYWYRQSLGQGPEFLIYFQGTGAADDSGLPNDRFFAVRPEGSVSTLKIQRTERGDSAVYLCASSLNREDTQYFGPGTRLTVL.

The chain joins TRBV29-1 to TRBJ1-4; D gene ambiguous. CDR1 is SQVTM, CDR2 ANQGSEA, per germline. Deletions cut 4 bases from V and 0 bases from J, with 9 bases between. The CDR3 is made up of 14 amino acids. The CDR3 sequence: CSVALGTTNEKLFF. CDR3 in DNA: TGCAGCGTTGCTCTGGGCACAACTAATGAAAAACTGTTTTTT.

This chain uses TRBV7-2 with TRBJ2-5; D not certain. V lost 7 bases and J lost 3, with 12 bases in between. This CDR3 is 13 amino acids long. CDR1 SGHTA and CDR2 FQGNSA come from the germline V gene. The CDR3 region is CASTSPKEETQYF. CDR3 nucleotides: TGTGCCAGCACCTCACCCAAGGAAGAGACCCAGTACTTC.

As regards this clone: Other DNA sequences in this specimen translate into the identical CDR3. V and J are TRBV30 and TRBJ2-3, with D unresolved. V was shortened by 2 bases and J by 3 bases, with 0 bases between the two germline ends. Germline CDR1 reads GTSNPN; CDR2 reads SVGIG (reference sequence). This CDR3 region has 10 residues. The CDR3 reads CAWSTDTQYF. The CDR3, as DNA: TGTGCCTGGAGTACAGATACGCAGTATTTT.

The chain recombines TRBV7-3 with TRBJ2-3, with D perhaps matching TRBD2 (5 bases). CDR3 length: 15 amino acids. CDR1 is SGHTA, CDR2 FQGTGA, per germline. With 0 bases removed from V and 10 bases from J, the gap between germline ends came to 17 bases. Here the CDR3 reads CASSLTGLPRVAQYF. CDR3 DNA: TGTGCCAGCAGCTTAACGGGCCTTCCGCGGGTGGCGCAGTATTTT.

The sample holds many counts of this clone. This chain links TRBV7-2 with TRBJ2-4; D is undetermined. Germline assignment: CDR1 SGHTA and CDR2 FQGNSA. Trimming took 4 bases from V and 8 from J, leaving 12 bases between them. The CDR3 is 13 residues long. The CDR3 DNA sequence: TGTGCCAGCAGCTCTCGAGTGGAAGACATTCAGTACTTC. Its protein is CASSSRVEDIQYF.

This clone was counted a few times. The V gene is TRBV30, the J gene TRBJ1-5; a weak D match, TRBD1 (5 bases). Per the germline V gene, CDR1 is GTSNPN and CDR2 is SVGIG (reference sequence). This CDR3 contains 15 residues. V lost 7 bases to trimming and J lost 4 bases, with 20 bases between them. Here the CDR3 reads CAYQRNLGQNQPQHF. CDR3 bases: TGTGCCTACCAACGAAACCTTGGACAAAATCAGCCCCAGCATTTT.

The genes are TRBV7-9 and TRBJ1-2; 7 nucleotides line up with TRBD1. Germline V gives CDR1 SEHNR, CDR2 FQNEAQ (reference sequence). The CDR3 is made up of 13 amino acids. V trimming: 2 bases; J trimming: 6 bases; junction bases outside the gene matches: 3. The CDR3 DNA reads as TGTGCCAGCAGCTTACAGGGGGACCATGGCTACACCTTC. Protein: CASSLQGDHGYTF.

The V call is TRBV4-3, the J call TRBJ1-2; D gene uncertain. Between the trimmed V and J ends, which lost 5 bases and 8 bases, there was a span of 9 bases. The CDR3 totals 11 residues. CDR1 and CDR2 from the germline V gene are LGHNA and YSLEER. In DNA form, the CDR3 reads TGCGCCAGCAGCGAGGGCCGGGGCTACACCTTC. Translation: CASSEGRGYTF.